The TCR beta chain under discussion was sequenced for a study of blood T cell repertoires in COVID-19. CDR3 length equals 15 residues. Germline V gives CDR1 SGHNT, CDR2 YENEEA. After removal of 5 bases from V and 2 bases from J, the junction contained 6 bases not matched to a gene. Assay: immunoSEQ multiplex PCR; the TCRdb copy retains only in-frame clones and omits some. The data show around 260,000 clones, with roughly 86% seen just once and around 9.1% held by the top ten. The receptor was isolated from a man in his forties who had recovered from COVID-19. V gene TRBV11-3 combines with J gene TRBJ2-7; 10 positions agree with TRBD1. What was sequenced was peripheral blood. CDR3 protein: CASSLRTGGPYEQYF. The CDR3 DNA sequence: TGTGCCAGCAGCCTTCGGACAGGGGGGCCCTACGAGCAGTACTTC.